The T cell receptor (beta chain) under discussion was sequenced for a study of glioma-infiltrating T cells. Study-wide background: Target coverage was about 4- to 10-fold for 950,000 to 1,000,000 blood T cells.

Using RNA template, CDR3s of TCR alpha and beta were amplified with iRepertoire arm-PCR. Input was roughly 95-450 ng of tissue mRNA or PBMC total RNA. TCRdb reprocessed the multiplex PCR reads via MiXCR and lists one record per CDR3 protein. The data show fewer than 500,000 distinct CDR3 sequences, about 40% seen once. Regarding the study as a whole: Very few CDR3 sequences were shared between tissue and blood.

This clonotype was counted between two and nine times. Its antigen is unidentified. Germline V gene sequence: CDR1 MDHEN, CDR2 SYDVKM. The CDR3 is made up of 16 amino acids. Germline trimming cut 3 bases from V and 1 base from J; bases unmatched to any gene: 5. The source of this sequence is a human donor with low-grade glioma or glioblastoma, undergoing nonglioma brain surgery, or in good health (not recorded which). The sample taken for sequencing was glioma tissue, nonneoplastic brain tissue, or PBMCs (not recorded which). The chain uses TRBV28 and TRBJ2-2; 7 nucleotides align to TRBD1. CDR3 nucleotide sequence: TGTGCCAGCAGTTTGGGACAGATCTTGAACACCGGGGAGCTGTTTTTT. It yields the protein CASSLGQILNTGELFF.